Presented here are 8 T cell receptor beta chains from one specimen sequenced in a study of blood T cell repertoires in COVID-19. This table comes from immunoSEQ multiplex PCR, and its TCRdb copy is limited to in-frame clones, with some not included. The sample has under 14,000 clones; about 85% are singletons. The sample consisted of peripheral blood. Receptors were obtained from a man aged 30 to 39 with active or convalescent COVID-19.

The rearrangement uses TRBV19 and TRBJ2-4, with D perhaps TRBD2 (6 bases). Germline V CDR1 and CDR2: LNHDA, SQIVND (reference sequence). Trimming left V 4 bases short and J 3 bases short, with 16 bases between. The CDR3 has 16 amino acids. CDR3 protein: CASSRGDAGDKNIQYF. The DNA of the CDR3 is TGTGCCAGTAGTAGGGGGGACGCTGGGGACAAAAACATTCAGTACTTC. Variable domain in full (rest from reference TRBV19 and TRBJ2-4): DGGITQSPKYLFRKEGQNVTLSCEQNLNHDAMYWYRQDPGQGLRLIYYSQIVNDFQKGDIAEGYSVSREKKESFPLTVTSAQKNPTAFYLCASSRGDAGDKNIQYFGAGTRLSVL.

V is TRBV3-1 (or the pseudogene TRBV3-2) and J is TRBJ2-3; TRBD2 matches 12 bases. Germline values: CDR1 LGHDT, CDR2 YNNKEL (reference sequence). Trimming took 4 bases from V and 1 from J; bases not matched to a gene: 3. This CDR3 has 16 residues. The CDR3 loop reads CASSLRTSGGTDTQYF. In DNA form, the CDR3 reads TGTGCCAGCAGCCTCCGGACTAGCGGGGGCACAGATACGCAGTATTTT.

The V and J genes are TRBV5-1 and TRBJ2-5; 13 bases fit TRBD2. The CDR3 consists of 16 residues. V shed 3 bases, J shed 2 bases, and the junction held 4 bases outside the gene matches. Germline V lookup: CDR1 SGHRS, CDR2 YFSETQ. DNA for the CDR3: TGCGCCAGCAGCTCGCTACTAGCGGGGGGGCAAGAGACCCAGTACTTC. Protein sequence: CASSSLLAGGQETQYF.

V usage is TRBV27 and J usage is TRBJ1-6, with a weak D call TRBD1 (5 bases). Germline CDR1 and CDR2: MNHEY and SMNVEV (reference sequence). The CDR3 is made up of 15 amino acids. The germline V and J ends were trimmed by 5 bases and 6 bases, with 14 bases remaining between them. DNA for the CDR3: TGTGCCAGCAGTGTAAATGGACATATTAATTCACCCCTCCACTTT. Protein: CASSVNGHINSPLHF.

The V gene is TRBV7-7, the J gene TRBJ1-4; 10 bases line up with TRBD1. V dropped 5 bases and J dropped 5; count of bases not matched to a gene: 11. The CDR3 consists of 17 residues. CDR1 and CDR2 (germline): SSHAT, FNYEAQ (reference sequence). The CDR3 reads CASSERRTGGTNEKLFF. The CDR3 coding sequence is TGTGCCAGCAGCGAGCGACGGACAGGGGGTACGAATGAAAAACTGTTTTTT.

V usage is TRBV5-1 and J usage is TRBJ1-6; 9 nucleotides align to TRBD1. J lost 10 bases, V lost 3 bases, and 14 bases had no gene match. The CDR3 is 17 amino acids. Germline-derived CDR1 and CDR2 are SGHRS and YFSETQ. CDR3 coding DNA: TGCGCCAGCAGCTGGGGACAGGGTACCTCAACGGGCTCACCCCTCCACTTT. It is translated as CASSWGQGTSTGSPLHF. Variable domain in full (rest from reference TRBV5-1 and TRBJ1-6): KAGVTQTPRYLIKTRGQQVTLSCSPISGHRSVSWYQQTPGQGLQFLFEYFSETQRNKGNFPGRFSGRQFSNSRSEMNVSTLELGDSALYLCASSWGQGTSTGSPLHFGNGTRLTVT.

The rearrangement links TRBV5-1 to TRBJ1-1; possible D gene TRBD1, 5 bases. The V and J ends lost 0 bases and 4 bases respectively, with 13 bases between them. This CDR3 is built from 15 residues. The germline CDR1 and CDR2 sequences are SGHRS and YFSETQ. Here the CDR3 DNA reads TGCGCCAGCAGCTTGGCGACGGGGGAGGGCACTGAAGCTTTCTTT. Translated: CASSLATGEGTEAFF.

A few counts support this clone. The chain carries TRBV6-5 and TRBJ1-2; TRBD1 matches 10 bases. This CDR3 has 16 amino acids. Germline V gives CDR1 MNHEY, CDR2 SVGAGI. J was trimmed by 3 bases and V by 0 bases; bases with no gene match: 4. The CDR3 spells CASSYSLTGGHYGYTF. The CDR3 region has the DNA TGTGCCAGCAGTTACTCATTGACAGGGGGCCACTATGGCTACACCTTC.